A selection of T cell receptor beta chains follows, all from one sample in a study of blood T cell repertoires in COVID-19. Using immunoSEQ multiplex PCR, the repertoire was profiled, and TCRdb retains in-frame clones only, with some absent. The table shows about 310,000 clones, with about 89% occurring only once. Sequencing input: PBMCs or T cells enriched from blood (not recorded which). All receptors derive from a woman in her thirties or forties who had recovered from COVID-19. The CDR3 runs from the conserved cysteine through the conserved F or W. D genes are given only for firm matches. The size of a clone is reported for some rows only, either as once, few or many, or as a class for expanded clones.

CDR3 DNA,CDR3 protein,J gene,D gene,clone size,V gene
TGCGCCAGCAGCCAAGATACCGGGGGGCTGACCACCGGGGAGCTGTTTTTT,CASSQDTGGLTTGELFF,TRBJ2-2,NA,NA,TRBV4-3
TGCGCCAGCAGTTCACAGGGGTGGAACACTGAAGCTTTCTTT,CASSSQGWNTEAFF,TRBJ1-1,TRBD1,NA,TRBV5-1
TGTGCCAGCAGCCTCGGGACTTACACTGAAGCTTTCTTT,CASSLGTYTEAFF,TRBJ1-1,NA,NA,TRBV7-2
TGTGCCAGCAGTCAAATGACAGGGTCCCCCTACGAGCAGTACTTC,CASSQMTGSPYEQYF,TRBJ2-7,TRBD1,NA,TRBV6-2/TRBV6-3
TGTGCCAGCAGCAATTATATACAGGGGAATAGAAACACCATATATTTT,CASSNYIQGNRNTIYF,TRBJ1-3,TRBD1,NA,TRBV7-2
TGTGCCAGCAGCCCCGCGGGGCAGAGAAAAAACATTCAGTACTTC,CASSPAGQRKNIQYF,TRBJ2-4,NA,NA,TRBV7-2
TGTGCCATCAGGGGTGATCGGGTAGCGGGGGGGGAGCAGTACTTC,CAIRGDRVAGGEQYF,TRBJ2-7,TRBD2,NA,TRBV10-3
TGTGCCAGCAGCGCCGGACAGGGGGCAACTTACGAGCAGTACTTC,CASSAGQGATYEQYF,TRBJ2-7,TRBD1,NA,TRBV7-9
TGTGCCAGCAGTGAATATGGGCAGGGAGGTGGGGAACTGTTTTTT,CASSEYGQGGGELFF,TRBJ1-4,NA,NA,TRBV2
TGCAGCGTTGGAGCACTGGACAGGGAATTACAGGCTGAAGCTTTCTTT,CSVGALDRELQAEAFF,TRBJ1-1,TRBD1,NA,TRBV29-1
TGTGCCAGCAGCCGCCCAGACAGCTCTGGAAACACCATATATTTT,CASSRPDSSGNTIYF,TRBJ1-3,NA,once,TRBV3-1/TRBV3-2